Listed here is a single TCR beta chain. Seattle patients were enrolled while actively infected and followed longitudinally. This entry belongs to a study of blood T cell repertoires in COVID-19. Background on the study: The cDNA or gDNA used as material had been derived from T cells, B-cell-depleted T cells, or PBMCs.

Libraries were prepared by immunoSEQ multiplex PCR; TCRdb keeps only in-frame clonotypes and omits some of them. The sample carries 70,000 or so clones, about 90% recorded once. Germline V gene lookup returns CDR1 SGHRS and CDR2 YFSETQ. J gave up 2 bases and V 0 bases, and 6 bases lay outside the gene matches. The CDR3 length is 17 residues. This chain connects TRBV5-1 to TRBJ2-7; 12 bases are shared with TRBD2. The receptor was isolated from a man aged 40-50 years with COVID-19, enrolled during active disease. The material sequenced was peripheral blood. The DNA of the CDR3 is TGCGCCAGCAGCTTGGGGAGATCTAGCGGGGGGGCCTACGAGCAGTACTTC. Its translation is CASSLGRSSGGAYEQYF.